The 24 T cell receptor beta chains listed next were all sequenced from one sample in a study of molecular identifiers for immune sequencing clone quantification. MiXCR was run by TCRdb on the PCR reads, yielding one entry per CDR3 protein. In the table there are around 94,000 distinct CDR3 sequences, about 35% of which are singletons. The material sequenced was naive CD8+ T cells from blood, with Jurkat cell RNA spiked in. The sample's subset: FACS-sorted CD8+CD4-CCR7+CD45RA+ naive T cells. The origin of the receptors is a human donor in good health. Some libraries in this study had Jurkat cell RNA spiked in.

Details on this clonotype: A read error is possible here, since a much larger clone lies one base away. The chain has TRBV28 and TRBJ2-3; D gene unclear. CDR3 length: 14 residues. Trimming took off 3 bases at V and 1 base at J, with 8 bases between the two ends. The germline V gene has CDR1 MDHEN and CDR2 SYDVKM. The CDR3 nucleotides are TGTGCCAGCAGTTTCTTTCGTGGCACAGATACGCAGTATTTT. Translated: CASSFFRGTDTQYF.

This clonotype was seen a few times. The chain joins TRBV28 to TRBJ1-5; D unresolved. Germline V gives CDR1 MDHEN, CDR2 SYDVKM. The length of the CDR3 is 15 residues. Between the trimmed V and J ends, which lost 3 bases and 7 bases, there was a span of 16 bases. The CDR3 DNA reads TGTGCCAGCAGTTTCTTTTATTCCGGGTCCCAGCCCCAGCATTTT. This encodes CASSFFYSGSQPQHF.

A note on this clonotype: The junction departs from germline at one end; a sequencing error may be responsible. The chain has TRBV4-2 and TRBJ1-5; D gene ambiguous. Germline V CDR1 and CDR2: LGHNA, YNFKEQ. The CDR3 consists of 15 residues. The CDR3 here is CASSQGSYSKQPQQF. DNA of the CDR3: TGTGCCAGCAGCCAAGGCAGCTATAGCAAACAGCCCCAGCAATTT.

The J gene is TRBJ1-6, the V gene TRBV9; D is perhaps TRBD1 (5 bases). The CDR3 has 12 amino acids. The germline V gene has CDR1 SGDLS and CDR2 YYNGEE. Trimming stripped 2 bases from V and 9 bases from J, with 6 bases between. The CDR3 is CASSVQGSPLHF. DNA for the CDR3: TGTGCCAGCAGCGTCCAGGGTTCACCCCTCCACTTT.

This clonotype was counted at least ten times. V is TRBV5-1 and J is TRBJ1-1; 8 nucleotides match TRBD1. J was trimmed by 3 bases and V by 4 bases; bases with no gene match: 5. Germline CDR1 SGHRS, CDR2 YFSETQ. This CDR3 has 14 amino acids. The CDR3 DNA reads TGCGCCAGCAGCCCCGGACAGGGCGACACTGAAGCTTTCTTT. As protein: CASSPGQGDTEAFF.

In its sample, this clonotype was seen a few times. The chain uses TRBV20-1 and TRBJ2-7; no firm D call. Trimming shortened V by 3 bases and J by 0 bases, and 9 bases separated the two germline ends. Germline V lookup: CDR1 DFQATT, CDR2 SNEGSKA (reference sequence). The CDR3 length is 13 residues. The CDR3 DNA is TGCAGTGCTAGTATCGGAAGCTCCTACGAGCAGTACTTC. The encoded protein is CSASIGSSYEQYF.

This clonotype was seen ten or more times. V is TRBV7-9 and J is TRBJ2-7; D is uncertain. V was clipped by 5 bases and J by 13 bases, with 6 bases between them. This CDR3 spans 8 amino acids. Per the germline V gene, CDR1 is SEHNR and CDR2 is FQNEAQ (reference sequence). The CDR3 DNA follows: TGTGCCAGCAGCCCGGACTACTTC. Translating gives CASSPDYF.

This clonotype showed up just a few times. The genes are TRBV7-2 and TRBJ2-7; 7 nucleotides line up with TRBD2. V dropped 5 bases and J dropped 2; count of bases not matched to a gene: 3. The CDR3 runs 13 residues. In germline, CDR1 is SGHTA, CDR2 FQGNSA. In DNA, the CDR3 is TGTGCCAGCAGCGACGGGGGGACCTACGAGCAGTACTTC. Its translation is CASSDGGTYEQYF.

Points on this clonotype: A much larger clone lies a single base off, so this may be a read error. A read error is likely, as this CDR3 ends without the conserved phenylalanine or tryptophan. The chain recombines TRBV12-3 or TRBV12-4 with TRBJ1-5; the D is unclear. This CDR3 spans 12 amino acids. V was trimmed by 6 bases and J by 9 bases, leaving 12 bases between them. CDR3 in DNA: TGTGCCAGCAGCCCTTCTGGGTGGCCCCAGCATATT. It encodes CASSPSGWPQHI.

The J gene is TRBJ1-5, the V gene TRBV7-2; TRBD1 matches at 9 bases. Germline V gives CDR1 SGHTA, CDR2 FQGNSA. The CDR3 is 14 amino acids. Germline trimming cut 4 bases from V and 6 bases from J; bases unmatched to any gene: 4. The CDR3 region has the DNA TGTGCCAGCAGCTCGTGGGACAGGGCTCAGCCCCAGCATTTT. Protein: CASSSWDRAQPQHF.

This clonotype came up a few times. The genes are TRBV7-9 and TRBJ2-7; TRBD1 aligns across 8 bases. After removal of 1 base from V and 3 bases from J, the junction contained 11 bases not matched to a gene. Germline V gene sequence: CDR1 SEHNR, CDR2 FQNEAQ (reference sequence). CDR3 length: 17 residues. This CDR3 is CASSLEALTGQGYEQYF. In DNA form, the CDR3 reads TGTGCCAGCAGCTTAGAGGCCCTTACCGGACAGGGCTACGAGCAGTACTTC.

A few counts support this clonotype. The rearrangement uses TRBV25-1 and TRBJ1-4, with TRBD1 identical over 9 bases. CDR1 MGHDK and CDR2 SYGVNS come from the germline V gene. This CDR3 is 14 amino acids long. V lost 2 bases, J lost 8 bases, and 3 bases stayed unmatched. The DNA of the CDR3 is TGTGCCAGCAGTGAAACAGGGGGCTGGGAAAAACTGTTTTTT. It is translated as CASSETGGWEKLFF. Combining the CDR3 with reference TRBV25-1 and TRBJ1-4 gives the whole variable domain EADIYQTPRYLVIGTGKKITLECSQTMGHDKMYWYQQDPGMELHLIHYSYGVNSTEKGDLSSESTVSRIRTEHFPLTLESARPSHTSQYLCASSETGGWEKLFFGSGTQLSVL.

A remark on this clonotype: No conserved phenylalanine or tryptophan is present at the end of the CDR3, so a read error is the likely explanation. CDR3 region: CSARDNGYTI. The DNA of the CDR3 is TGCAGTGCTAGAGACAATGGCTACACCATC. The chain uses TRBV20-1 and TRBJ1-2; no clear D gene. The length of the CDR3 is 10 residues. Germline V lookup: CDR1 DFQATT, CDR2 SNEGSKA (reference sequence). Trimming took off 0 bases at V and 6 bases at J, with 2 bases between the two ends.

This chain joins TRBV4-2 and TRBJ1-1; D uncertain. Trimming cost V 4 bases and J 5 bases, with 14 bases left between them. The CDR3 is made up of 14 amino acids. Germline V gives CDR1 LGHNA, CDR2 YNFKEQ. In DNA, the CDR3 is TGTGCCAGCAGCCTCGGACTCGCCCAAACTGAAGCTTTCTTT. It encodes CASSLGLAQTEAFF.

V is TRBV6-2 or TRBV6-3 and J is TRBJ2-1; 8 bases are shared with TRBD1. Trimming removed 4 bases from V and 7 bases from J; junction bases left unmatched: 9. Germline V lookup: CDR1 MNHEY, CDR2 SVGEGT. This CDR3 region has 15 residues. The CDR3 loop is CASSFLDREENEQFF. DNA of the CDR3: TGTGCCAGCAGTTTCCTGGACAGGGAGGAGAATGAGCAGTTCTTC.

The chain couples TRBV14 to TRBJ2-5; 8 bases match TRBD1. From germline, CDR1 is SGHDN and CDR2 FVKESK. Trimming cost V 2 bases and J 6 bases; bases outside gene matches: 2. CDR3 size: 13 residues. CDR3 DNA sequence: TGTGCCAGCAGCCAACAGGGGGCAAAGACCCAGTACTTC. This codes for CASSQQGAKTQYF. Complete variable domain (other parts from reference TRBV14 and TRBJ2-5): EAGVTQFPSHSVIEKGQTVTLRCDPISGHDNLYWYRRVMGKEIKFLLHFVKESKQDESGMPNNRFLAERTGGTYSTLKVQPAELEDSGVYFCASSQQGAKTQYFGPGTRLLVL.

The chain has TRBV7-6 and TRBJ1-1; the D is unclear. CDR3 length equals 15 residues. The V end lost 1 base, the J end lost 1 base, and 10 bases lay between the germline ends. Germline values: CDR1 SGHVS, CDR2 FNYEAQ. The CDR3 reads CASSLDRNPNTEAFF. The CDR3 coding sequence is TGTGCCAGCAGCTTAGATCGCAACCCGAACACTGAAGCTTTCTTT.

For this clonotype: This could be a read error, since a much larger clone is one nucleotide away. The rearrangement uses TRBV5-1 and TRBJ2-5, with a weak D call TRBD1 (6 bases). The CDR3 loop spans 13 amino acids. In germline, CDR1 is SGHRS, CDR2 YFSETQ. The CDR3 here is CASRGAGQATQYF. The CDR3 coding sequence is TGCGCCAGCAGGGGGGCAGGACAAGCGACCCAGTACTTC.

This clonotype has a handful of counts. The gene calls are TRBV4-2 and TRBJ2-2, with D possibly being TRBD2 (5 bases). The V and J ends lost 3 bases and 8 bases respectively, with 13 bases between them. The CDR3 runs 14 residues. CDR1 LGHNA and CDR2 YNFKEQ come from the germline V gene. CDR3 nucleotide sequence: TGTGCCAGCAGCCACCCCACGGAGGCTGGGGAGCTGTTTTTT. This gives the protein CASSHPTEAGELFF.

V usage is TRBV5-1 and J usage is TRBJ2-7, with 13 bases fitting TRBD2. The V gene's germline CDR1 is SGHRS and CDR2 YFSETQ. J gave up 4 bases and V 5 bases, and 12 bases lay outside the gene matches. The CDR3 extends over 17 amino acids. This CDR3 reads CASRDGLAGAGAYEQYF. The DNA of the CDR3 is TGCGCCAGCAGGGACGGACTAGCGGGAGCGGGCGCGTACGAGCAGTACTTC.

This clonotype has at least ten counts. This chain uses TRBV5-1 with TRBJ1-1; 8 bases align to TRBD1. The V and J ends lost 2 bases and 8 bases, in that order; junction bases with no gene match: 5. Germline V lookup: CDR1 SGHRS, CDR2 YFSETQ. The CDR3 is made up of 13 amino acids. The CDR3 spells CASSFRQGSEAFF. CDR3 coding DNA: TGCGCCAGCAGCTTTAGACAGGGGTCCGAAGCTTTCTTT.

This clonotype was found many times. The rearrangement uses TRBV13 and TRBJ1-5; D unclear. Trimming pared 5 bases from V and 6 bases from J, leaving 8 bases between. The CDR3 has 12 residues. The germline gives CDR1 PRHDT, CDR2 FYEKMQ (reference sequence). The CDR3 reads CASSIRFQPQHF. The DNA of the CDR3 is TGTGCCAGCAGCATTCGGTTTCAGCCCCAGCATTTT. The full variable domain, with the rest looked up from reference TRBV13 and TRBJ1-5, is AAGVIQSPRHLIKEKRETATLKCYPIPRHDTVYWYQQGPGQDPQFLISFYEKMQSDKGSIPDRFSAQQFSDYHSELNMSSLELGDSALYFCASSIRFQPQHFGDGTRLSIL.

Comment on this clonotype: A much more abundant neighbour one base away suggests this may be a read error. This rearrangement joins TRBV29-1 to TRBJ2-7; D may match TRBD1 or TRBD2 (5 bases each). The CDR3 loop spans 15 amino acids. V gave up 6 bases and J gave up 0 bases, with 18 bases separating them. Looked up from germline, CDR1 is SQVTM and CDR2 is ANQGSEA. The CDR3, as DNA: TGCAGCGTAAAGCCCCGGGACCAGCGCTCCTACGAGCAGTACTTC. Translated: CSVKPRDQRSYEQYF.

The chain carries TRBV28 and TRBJ2-6; D is possibly TRBD2 (5 bases). V lost 5 bases and J 0 bases, leaving 14 bases between the germline ends. This CDR3 contains 17 residues. The V gene's germline CDR1 is MDHEN and CDR2 SYDVKM. CDR3 in DNA: TGTGCCAGCAGTCCCATTTATAGCGACTCTGGGGCCAACGTCCTGACTTTC. Translating it yields CASSPIYSDSGANVLTF.